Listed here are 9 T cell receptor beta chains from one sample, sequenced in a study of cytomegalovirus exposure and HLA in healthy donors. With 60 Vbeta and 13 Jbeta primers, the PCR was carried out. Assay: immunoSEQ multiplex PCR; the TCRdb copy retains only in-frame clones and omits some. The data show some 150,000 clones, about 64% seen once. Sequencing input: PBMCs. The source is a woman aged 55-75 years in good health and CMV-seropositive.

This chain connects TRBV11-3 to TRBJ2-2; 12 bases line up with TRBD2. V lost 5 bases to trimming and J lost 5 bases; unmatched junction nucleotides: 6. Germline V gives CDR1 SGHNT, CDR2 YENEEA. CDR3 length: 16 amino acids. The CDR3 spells CASSPSGRAGTGELFF. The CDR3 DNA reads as TGTGCCAGCAGCCCTAGCGGGAGGGCCGGTACCGGGGAGCTGTTTTTT.

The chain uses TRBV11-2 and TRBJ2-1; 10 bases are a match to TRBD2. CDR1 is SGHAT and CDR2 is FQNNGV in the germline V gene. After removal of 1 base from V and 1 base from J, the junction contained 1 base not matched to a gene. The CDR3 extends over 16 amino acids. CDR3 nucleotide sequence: TGTGCCAGCAGCTTAGTGACTAGCGGGTCCTACAATGAGCAGTTCTTC. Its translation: CASSLVTSGSYNEQFF. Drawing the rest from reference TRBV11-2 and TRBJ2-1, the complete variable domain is EAGVAQSPRYKIIEKRQSVAFWCNPISGHATLYWYQQILGQGPKLLIQFQNNGVVDDSQLPKDRFSAERLKGVDSTLKIQPAKLEDSAVYLCASSLVTSGSYNEQFFGPGTRLTVL.

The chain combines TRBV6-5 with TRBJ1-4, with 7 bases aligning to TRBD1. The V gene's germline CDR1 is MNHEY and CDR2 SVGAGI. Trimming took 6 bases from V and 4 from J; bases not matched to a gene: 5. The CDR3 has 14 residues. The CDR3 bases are TGTGCCAGCAGACCGACAGGGATTAATGAAAAACTGTTTTTT. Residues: CASRPTGINEKLFF.

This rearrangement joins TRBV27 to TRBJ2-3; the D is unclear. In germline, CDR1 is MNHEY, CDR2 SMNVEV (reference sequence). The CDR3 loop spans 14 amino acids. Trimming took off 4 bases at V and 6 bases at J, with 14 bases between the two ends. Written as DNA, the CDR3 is TGTGCCAGCAGTTCCCCGAAAAGCCCGGATACGCAGTATTTT. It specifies CASSSPKSPDTQYF.

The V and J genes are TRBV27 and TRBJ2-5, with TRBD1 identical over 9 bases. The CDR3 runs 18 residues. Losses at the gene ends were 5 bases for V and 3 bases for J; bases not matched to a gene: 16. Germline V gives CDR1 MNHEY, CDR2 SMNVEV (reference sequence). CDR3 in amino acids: CASSPQLDFRDREETQYF. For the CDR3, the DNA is TGTGCCAGCAGTCCCCAGCTCGATTTCCGGGACAGGGAAGAGACCCAGTACTTC.

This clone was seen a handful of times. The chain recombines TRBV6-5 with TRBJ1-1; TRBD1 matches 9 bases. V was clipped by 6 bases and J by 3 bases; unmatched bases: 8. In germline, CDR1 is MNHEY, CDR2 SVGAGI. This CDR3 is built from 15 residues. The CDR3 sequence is CASSSLGQGYTEAFF. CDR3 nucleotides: TGTGCCAGCAGCTCGTTGGGACAGGGATACACTGAAGCTTTCTTT.

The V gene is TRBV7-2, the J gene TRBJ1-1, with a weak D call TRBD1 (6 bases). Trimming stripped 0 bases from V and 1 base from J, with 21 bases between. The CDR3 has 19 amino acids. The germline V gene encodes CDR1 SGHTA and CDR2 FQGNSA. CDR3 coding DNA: TGTGCCAGCAGCTTAGCGCTAAATGTGGCGGGGGCGCGGAACACTGAAGCTTTCTTT. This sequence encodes CASSLALNVAGARNTEAFF.

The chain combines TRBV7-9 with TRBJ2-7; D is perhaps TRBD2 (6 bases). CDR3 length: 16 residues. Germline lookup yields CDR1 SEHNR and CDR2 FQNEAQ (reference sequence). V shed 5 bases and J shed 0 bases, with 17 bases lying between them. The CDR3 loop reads CASSPPSARSSYEQYF. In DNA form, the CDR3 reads TGTGCCAGCAGCCCTCCTAGCGCCAGAAGCTCCTACGAGCAGTACTTC.

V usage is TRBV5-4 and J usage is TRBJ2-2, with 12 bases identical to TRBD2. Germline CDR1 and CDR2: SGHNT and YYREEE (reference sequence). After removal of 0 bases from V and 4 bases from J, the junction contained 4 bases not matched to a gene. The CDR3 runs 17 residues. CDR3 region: CASSLATSGSSTGELFF. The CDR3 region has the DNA TGTGCCAGCAGCTTGGCGACTAGCGGGAGTTCCACCGGGGAGCTGTTTTTT.